Sequencing of this T cell receptor beta chain was carried out in a study of blood T cell repertoires in COVID-19. Study information: The origin of the acute and convalescent COVID-19 samples was the United States, Italy and Spain. Sample material is recorded as cDNA or gDNA derived from T cells, B-cell-depleted T cells, or PBMCs.

The CDR3 length is 17 residues. The germline CDR1 and CDR2 sequences are LGHDT and YNNKEL (reference sequence). V dropped 1 base and J dropped 5; count of bases not matched to a gene: 10. Original processing notes: Cell counts per sample came from amplifying reference gene primers. Sequencing used immunoSEQ multiplex PCR; TCRdb keeps in-frame clones, though not all of them. D and trimming were read from the DNA, whereas the V and J calls and clone size are those reported in that table. The data show under 200,000 clones, 85% to 90% seen once. The sequence was collected from a man aged 35 to 55 with active or convalescent COVID-19. The specimen sequenced was peripheral blood. This chain joins TRBV3-1 (or the pseudogene TRBV3-2) and TRBJ2-7, with 11 nucleotides matching TRBD2. The CDR3 sequence: CASSQGRASGGLDEQYF. The CDR3, as DNA: TGTGCCAGCAGCCAAGGTCGGGCTAGCGGGGGGCTCGACGAGCAGTACTTC.